This entry features one TCR beta chain sequence. The sample is drawn from a study of CD8 T cells in ankylosing spondylitis. Trimming removed 0 bases from V and 4 bases from J, with 15 bases in between. CDR1 and CDR2 from the germline V gene are SGHVS and FNYEAQ. This CDR3 is 16 amino acids long. TCRdb reprocessed the 5' RACE reads via MiXCR and lists one record per CDR3 protein. Of 250,000 to 300,000 distinct CDR3 sequences listed, 20% were seen once; the top ten hold less than 9%. The chain carries TRBV7-6 and TRBJ2-5; the D gene is possibly TRBD1 (6 bases). The source of this sequence is a male donor with ankylosing spondylitis or in good health (not recorded which). The sequenced material came from blood, either unsorted or a sorted T cell fraction (not recorded which). CDR3 in amino acids: CASSLASWLGGETQYF. CDR3 nucleotides: TGTGCCAGCAGCTTAGCATCTTGGTTAGGGGGAGAGACCCAGTACTTC.